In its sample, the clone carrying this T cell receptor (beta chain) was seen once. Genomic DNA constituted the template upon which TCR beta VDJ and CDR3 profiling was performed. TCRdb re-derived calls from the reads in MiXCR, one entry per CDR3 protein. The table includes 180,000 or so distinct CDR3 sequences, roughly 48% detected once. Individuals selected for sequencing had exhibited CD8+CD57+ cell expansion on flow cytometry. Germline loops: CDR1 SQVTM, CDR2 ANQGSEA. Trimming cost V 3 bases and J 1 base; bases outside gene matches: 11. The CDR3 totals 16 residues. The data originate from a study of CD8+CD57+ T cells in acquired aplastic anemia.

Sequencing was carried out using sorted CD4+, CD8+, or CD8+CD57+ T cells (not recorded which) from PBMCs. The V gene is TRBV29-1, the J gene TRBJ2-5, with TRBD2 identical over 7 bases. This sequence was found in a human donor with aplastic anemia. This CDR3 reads CSVEFARGISQETQYF. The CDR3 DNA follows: TGCAGCGTTGAGTTTGCGCGGGGGATTAGCCAAGAGACCCAGTACTTC.